This TCR beta chain was retrieved from a study of blood T cell repertoires in COVID-19. Study context: Some COVID-19 samples were acute and others convalescent; all came from the United States, Italy and Spain. The analysed material was cDNA or gDNA that came from T cells, B-cell-depleted T cells, or PBMCs.

Profiled with immunoSEQ multiplex PCR; TCRdb holds only in-frame clones, not every one. Here the sample spans 350,000 to 550,000 clones, 70% to 90% being singletons. Germline assignment: CDR1 GTSNPN and CDR2 SVGIG (reference sequence). V dropped 3 bases and J dropped 2; count of bases not matched to a gene: 12. This CDR3 contains 16 residues. The cohort comprised adults aged 18 to 89 years residing in approximately 22 US areas. Participants reported their clinical history, and cohort assignment relied on those reports. This clone appeared once. Material for sequencing was PBMCs or T cells enriched from blood (not recorded which). The chain joins TRBV30 to TRBJ2-7; 8 bases agree with TRBD2. The sequence was obtained from a woman aged 18-29 years with acute COVID-19. The CDR3 region is CAWSLASGLSTYEQYF. CDR3 in DNA: TGTGCCTGGAGCTTGGCTAGCGGGTTATCAACCTACGAGCAGTACTTC.